This T cell receptor beta chain stems from a study of cytomegalovirus exposure and HLA in healthy donors. Study findings and constraints: Judged likely to be a sequencing artifact was a cluster of highly shared sequence variants.

In the case of this clone: Its cognate antigen is unknown.

Trimming pared 11 bases from V and 14 bases from J, leaving 19 bases between. Per the germline V gene, CDR1 is MDHEN and CDR2 is SYDVKM. This CDR3 is built from 12 residues. PCR amplification relied on 60 Vbeta primers (plus 13 Jbeta primers). Measured with immunoSEQ multiplex PCR; TCRdb has only the in-frame clones, and not every one. The sample records about 180,000 clones, 60% to 85% being singletons. The gene calls are TRBV28 and TRBJ1-6; D might be TRBD1 (6 bases). What was sequenced was PBMCs. The sequence was obtained from a man aged 18 to 35 in good health and CMV-seronegative. The CDR3 sequence is CAGGGGIQTLHF. In DNA, the CDR3 is TGTGCCGGAGGGGGGGGCATTCAAACCCTCCACTTT.